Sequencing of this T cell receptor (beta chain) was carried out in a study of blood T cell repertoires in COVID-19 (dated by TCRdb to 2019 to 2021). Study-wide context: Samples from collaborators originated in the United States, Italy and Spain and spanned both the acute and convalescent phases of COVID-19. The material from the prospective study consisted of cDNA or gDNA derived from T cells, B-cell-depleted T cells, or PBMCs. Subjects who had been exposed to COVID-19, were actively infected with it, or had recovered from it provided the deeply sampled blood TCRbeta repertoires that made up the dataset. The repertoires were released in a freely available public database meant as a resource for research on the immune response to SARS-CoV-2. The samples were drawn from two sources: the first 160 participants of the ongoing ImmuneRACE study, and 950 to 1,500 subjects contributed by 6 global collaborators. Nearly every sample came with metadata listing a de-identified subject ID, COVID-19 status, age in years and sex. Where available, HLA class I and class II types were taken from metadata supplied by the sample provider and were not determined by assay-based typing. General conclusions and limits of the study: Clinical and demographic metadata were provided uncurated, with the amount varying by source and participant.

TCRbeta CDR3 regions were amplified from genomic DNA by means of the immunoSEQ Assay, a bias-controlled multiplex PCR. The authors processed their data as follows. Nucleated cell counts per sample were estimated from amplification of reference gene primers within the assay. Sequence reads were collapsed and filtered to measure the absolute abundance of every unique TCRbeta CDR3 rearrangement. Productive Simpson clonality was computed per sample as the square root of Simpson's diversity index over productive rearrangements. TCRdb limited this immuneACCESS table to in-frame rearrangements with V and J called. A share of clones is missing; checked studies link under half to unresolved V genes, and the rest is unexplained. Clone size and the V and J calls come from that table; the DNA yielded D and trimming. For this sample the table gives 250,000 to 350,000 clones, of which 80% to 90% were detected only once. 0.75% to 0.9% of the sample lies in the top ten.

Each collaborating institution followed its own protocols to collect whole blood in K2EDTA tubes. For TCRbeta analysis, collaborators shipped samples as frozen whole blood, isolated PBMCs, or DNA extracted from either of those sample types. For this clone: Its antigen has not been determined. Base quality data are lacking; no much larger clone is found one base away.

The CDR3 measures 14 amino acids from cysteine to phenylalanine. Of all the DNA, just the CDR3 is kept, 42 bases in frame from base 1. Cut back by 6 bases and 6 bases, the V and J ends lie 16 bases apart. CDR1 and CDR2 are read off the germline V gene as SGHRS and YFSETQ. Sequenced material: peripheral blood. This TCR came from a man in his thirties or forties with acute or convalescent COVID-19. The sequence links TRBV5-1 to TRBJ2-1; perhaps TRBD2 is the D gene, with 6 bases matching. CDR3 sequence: CASTMTGSVNEQFF. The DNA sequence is TGCGCCAGCACCATGACCGGGAGTGTCAATGAGCAGTTCTTC.